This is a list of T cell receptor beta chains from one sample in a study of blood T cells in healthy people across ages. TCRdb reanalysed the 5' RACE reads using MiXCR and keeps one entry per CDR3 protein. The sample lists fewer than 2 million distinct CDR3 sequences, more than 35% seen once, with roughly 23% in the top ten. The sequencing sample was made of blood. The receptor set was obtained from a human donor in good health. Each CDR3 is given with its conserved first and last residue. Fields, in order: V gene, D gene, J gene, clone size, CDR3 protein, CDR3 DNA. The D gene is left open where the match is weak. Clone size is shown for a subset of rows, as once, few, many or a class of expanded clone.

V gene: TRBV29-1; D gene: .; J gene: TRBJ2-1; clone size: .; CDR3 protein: CSVVTSYEQFF; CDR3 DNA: TGCAGCGTTGTCACCAGCTACGAGCAGTTCTTC
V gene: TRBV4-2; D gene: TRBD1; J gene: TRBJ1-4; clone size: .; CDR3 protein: CASSQQGEVNEKLFF; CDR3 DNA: TGTGCCAGCAGCCAACAGGGGGAGGTTAATGAAAAACTGTTTTTT
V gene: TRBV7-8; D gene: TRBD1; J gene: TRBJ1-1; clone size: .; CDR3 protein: CASSLGQGERAFF; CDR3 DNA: TGTGCCAGCAGCCTAGGACAGGGGGAAAGGGCTTTCTTT
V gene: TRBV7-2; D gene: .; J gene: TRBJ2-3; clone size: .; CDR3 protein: CASSHPARGGTDTQYF; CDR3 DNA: TGTGCCAGCAGCCACCCGGCCAGGGGAGGTACAGATACGCAGTATTTT
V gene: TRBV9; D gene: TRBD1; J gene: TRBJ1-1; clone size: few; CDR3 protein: CASSVLTGVDTEAFF; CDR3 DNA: TGTGCCAGCAGCGTCCTTACAGGGGTCGACACTGAAGCTTTCTTT
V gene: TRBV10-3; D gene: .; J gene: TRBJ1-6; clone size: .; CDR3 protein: CAMAGAGHSPLHF; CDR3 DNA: TGTGCCATGGCCGGGGCTGGGCATTCACCCCTCCACTTT
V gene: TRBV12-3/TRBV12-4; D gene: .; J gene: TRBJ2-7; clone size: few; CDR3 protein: CASRYSGSDYEQYF; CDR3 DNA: TGTGCCAGCAGATATTCGGGGTCGGACTACGAGCAGTACTTC
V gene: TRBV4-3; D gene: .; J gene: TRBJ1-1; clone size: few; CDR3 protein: CASSQQRFSTEAFF; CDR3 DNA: TGCGCCAGCAGCCAACAAAGATTTAGCACTGAAGCTTTCTTT
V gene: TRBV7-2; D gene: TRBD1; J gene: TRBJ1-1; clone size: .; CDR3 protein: CASSTDRLGEAFF; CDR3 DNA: TGTGCCAGCAGCACGGACAGGTTGGGTGAAGCTTTCTTT
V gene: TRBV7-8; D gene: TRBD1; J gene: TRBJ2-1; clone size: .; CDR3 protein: CASGLGGQGAYEQFF; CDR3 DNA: TGTGCCAGCGGCTTAGGGGGACAGGGGGCGTATGAGCAGTTCTTC
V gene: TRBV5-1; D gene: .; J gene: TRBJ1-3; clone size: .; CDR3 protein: CASSLGTAGNTIYF; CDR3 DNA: TGCGCCAGCAGCTTAGGGACGGCTGGAAACACCATATATTTT
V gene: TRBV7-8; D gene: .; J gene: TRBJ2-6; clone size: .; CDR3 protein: CASSFKIWGRNSGANVLTF; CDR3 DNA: TGTGCCAGCAGCTTTAAGATCTGGGGCCGTAACTCTGGGGCCAACGTCCTGACTTTC
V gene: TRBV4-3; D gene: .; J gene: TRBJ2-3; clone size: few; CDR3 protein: CASSQARTGSLGDTQYF; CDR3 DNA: TGCGCCAGCAGCCAAGCGCGAACAGGGTCGTTGGGAGATACGCAGTATTTT
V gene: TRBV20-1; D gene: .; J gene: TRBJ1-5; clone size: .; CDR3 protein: CSAAFTGTFGGQPQHF; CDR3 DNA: TGCAGTGCCGCCTTTACCGGGACTTTTGGCGGTCAGCCCCAGCATTTT